This TCR beta chain originates from a study of tumor-infiltrating lymphocytes in oesophageal squamous cell carcinoma. TCRdb independently ran MiXCR on the PCR reads; one entry per CDR3 protein. The sample carries some 10,000 distinct CDR3 sequences, under 70% recorded once. The CDR3 contains 13 residues. CDR1 and CDR2 from the germline V gene are SGHAT and FQNNGV. Trimming pared 3 bases from V and 5 bases from J, leaving 11 bases between. This clonotype has at least ten counts. This chain uses TRBV11-2 with TRBJ2-7; D may correspond to TRBD1 or TRBD2 (5 bases each). The material sequenced was esophageal tumor tissue. The receptor's source is a female donor with esophageal squamous cell carcinoma. CDR3 bases: TGTGCCAGCAGCTTTGGGGGAGTACACGAGCAGTACTTC. It specifies CASSFGGVHEQYF. The entire variable domain, with the rest obtained from reference TRBV11-2 and TRBJ2-7, is as follows: EAGVAQSPRYKIIEKRQSVAFWCNPISGHATLYWYQQILGQGPKLLIQFQNNGVVDDSQLPKDRFSAERLKGVDSTLKIQPAKLEDSAVYLCASSFGGVHEQYFGPGTRLTVT.